This entry lists 20 T cell receptor beta chains sequenced from one sample in a study of blood T cell repertoires in COVID-19. Sequencing used immunoSEQ multiplex PCR; TCRdb keeps in-frame clones, though not all of them. The sample holds about 200,000 clones; roughly 80% are singletons and the top ten take 5.1%. The sample comprised peripheral blood. The receptors stem from a human donor in a cohort sampled during active COVID-19.

This clone was counted once. The gene calls are TRBV7-6 and TRBJ2-5; a possible D gene is TRBD1 (5 bases). CDR1 and CDR2 (germline): SGHVS, FNYEAQ. The CDR3 consists of 13 residues. The ends were cut back, 3 bases at V and 1 base at J, with 6 bases in the middle. The CDR3 loop reads CASSLGPQETQYF. CDR3 DNA: TGTGCCAGCAGCTTGGGGCCCCAAGAGACCCAGTACTTC.

The chain carries TRBV5-6 and TRBJ2-7, with D possibly being TRBD2 (6 bases). Germline V gene lookup returns CDR1 SGHDT and CDR2 YYEEEE. The CDR3 is 12 amino acids. The V end lost 0 bases, the J end lost 9 bases, and 10 bases lay between the germline ends. CDR3 sequence: CASSLGGVWQYF. The DNA for the CDR3 is TGTGCCAGCAGCTTGGGGGGGGTTTGGCAGTACTTC.

The chain recombines TRBV7-3 with TRBJ2-7; 7 nucleotides line up with TRBD2. The germline V gene encodes CDR1 SGHTA and CDR2 FQGTGA. After removal of 2 bases from V and 3 bases from J, the junction contained 4 bases not matched to a gene. CDR3 size: 14 residues. CDR3 residues: CASSLSAGLYEQYF. The DNA of the CDR3 is TGTGCCAGCAGCTTATCAGCGGGGCTCTACGAGCAGTACTTC.

This clone has just a few counts. The chain has TRBV7-9 and TRBJ1-5, with 7 bases aligning to TRBD1. V was pared by 4 bases and J by 3 bases, with 6 bases of the junction left unmatched. Germline V lookup: CDR1 SEHNR, CDR2 FQNEAQ (reference sequence). This CDR3 comprises 15 residues. In DNA form, the CDR3 reads TGTGCCAGCAGCTCCCCCGGGACAGACAATCAGCCCCAGCATTTT. Its translation: CASSSPGTDNQPQHF. Drawing the rest from reference TRBV7-9 and TRBJ1-5, the complete variable domain is DTGVSQNPRHKITKRGQNVTFRCDPISEHNRLYWYRQTLGQGPEFLTYFQNEAQLEKSRLLSDRFSAERPKGSFSTLEIQRTEQGDSAMYLCASSSPGTDNQPQHFGDGTRLSIL.

V and J are TRBV5-6 and TRBJ1-6, with 9 bases lining up with TRBD1. CDR1 and CDR2 from the germline V gene are SGHDT and YYEEEE. The CDR3 loop spans 15 amino acids. Trimming took 4 bases from V and 10 from J; bases not matched to a gene: 9. The CDR3 is CASSGWGQGKSPLHF. The CDR3 DNA follows: TGTGCCAGCAGCGGATGGGGACAGGGAAAATCACCCCTCCACTTT.

This clone has at least ten counts. The V call is TRBV6-5, the J call TRBJ1-2, with a tentative D call TRBD1 (5 bases). Germline V gives CDR1 MNHEY, CDR2 SVGAGI. With 3 bases removed from V and 6 bases from J, the gap between germline ends came to 17 bases. The CDR3 has 15 amino acids. This CDR3 reads CASSYWIGHLDGYTF. In nucleotides, the CDR3 is TGTGCCAGCAGTTATTGGATCGGACATCTAGATGGCTACACCTTC.

The J gene is TRBJ2-3, the V gene TRBV7-2; D possibly corresponds to TRBD1 (5 bases). Germline CDR1 SGHTA, CDR2 FQGNSA. Deletions cut 1 base from V and 14 bases from J, with 16 bases between. This CDR3 spans 13 amino acids. The CDR3 sequence: CASSLEKGYRSYF. Here the CDR3 DNA reads TGTGCCAGCAGCTTAGAAAAGGGCTACAGGTCGTATTTT.

The chain couples TRBV11-1 to TRBJ2-1; TRBD2 matches 9 bases. This CDR3 has 15 residues. Germline values: CDR1 SGHAT, CDR2 FQDESV (reference sequence). V was pared by 4 bases and J by 1 base, with 2 bases of the junction left unmatched. CDR3 DNA sequence: TGTGCCAGCAGCTGGACTAGCGCTTCCTACAATGAGCAGTTCTTC. Amino acids: CASSWTSASYNEQFF.

Remarks on this clone: The junction shows a germline mismatch at one end, possibly a read error. This sequence joins TRBV5-1 and TRBJ2-1; 9 bases align to TRBD2. Germline V gene sequence: CDR1 SGHRS, CDR2 YFSETQ. The CDR3 length is 16 residues. The CDR3 sequence: CASSSASGTSYDEQFF. The CDR3 DNA reads as TGCGCCAGCAGTTCAGCCTCCGGGACTAGCTACGATGAGCAGTTCTTC.

This chain joins TRBV7-9 and TRBJ2-2; D is uncertain. Germline values: CDR1 SEHNR, CDR2 FQNEAQ (reference sequence). This CDR3 region has 12 residues. V was clipped by 6 bases and J by 1 base, with 3 bases between them. The CDR3 DNA follows: TGTGCCAGCAGTCTGAACACCGGGGAGCTGTTTTTT. It translates to CASSLNTGELFF.

The J gene is TRBJ1-2, the V gene TRBV3-1 (or the pseudogene TRBV3-2), with D perhaps matching TRBD1 (6 bases). CDR1 and CDR2 from the germline V gene are LGHDT and YNNKEL (reference sequence). The CDR3 extends over 14 amino acids. With 5 bases removed from V and 6 bases from J, the gap between germline ends came to 16 bases. The CDR3 loop reads CASSVPGQRDGYTF. CDR3 sequence (DNA): TGTGCCAGCAGCGTTCCGGGACAACGAGATGGCTACACCTTC.

The V call is TRBV11-2, the J call TRBJ1-1; D is ambiguous. Germline V gene data show CDR1 as SGHAT and CDR2 as FQNNGV. Between the trimmed V and J ends, which lost 0 bases and 1 base, there was a span of 12 bases. This CDR3 is 16 amino acids long. The CDR3 coding sequence is TGTGCCAGCAGCTTAGATCTAACCCGGGGGAACACTGAAGCTTTCTTT. Its translation is CASSLDLTRGNTEAFF.

V is TRBV27 and J is TRBJ2-1; unclear D gene. Looked up from germline, CDR1 is MNHEY and CDR2 is SMNVEV (reference sequence). The CDR3 is 15 residues long. The ends were cut back, 3 bases at V and 7 bases at J, with 16 bases in the middle. CDR3 amino acids: CASSLRQALGNEQFF. CDR3 DNA sequence: TGTGCCAGCAGTTTGAGACAAGCCCTTGGGAATGAGCAGTTCTTC.

The CDR3 sequence: CASSLYGSTDTQYF. CDR3 DNA: TGTGCCAGCAGCTTGTACGGTAGCACAGATACGCAGTATTTT. The chain uses TRBV5-6 and TRBJ2-3; D gene unclear. V lost 1 base and J 0 bases, leaving 6 bases between the germline ends. Germline V gene lookup returns CDR1 SGHDT and CDR2 YYEEEE. This CDR3 has 14 amino acids. The complete variable domain, with remaining parts taken from reference TRBV5-6 and TRBJ2-3, reads DAGVTQSPTHLIKTRGQQVTLRCSPKSGHDTVSWYQQALGQGPQFIFQYYEEEERQRGNFPDRFSGHQFPNYSSELNVNALLLGDSALYLCASSLYGSTDTQYFGPGTRLTVL.

The chain combines TRBV25-1 with TRBJ2-1; 10 bases line up with TRBD1. V was pared by 1 base and J by 3 bases, with 3 bases of the junction left unmatched. This CDR3 is 16 amino acids long. CDR1 is MGHDK, CDR2 SYGVNS, per germline. CDR3 sequence (DNA): TGTGCCAGCAGTGAATCCGGGACAGGGGTCTACAATGAGCAGTTCTTC. Translation gives CASSESGTGVYNEQFF.

The DNA for the CDR3 is TGTGCCAGTAACACAGGGACTAATGAAAAACTGTTTTTT. Its translation is CASNTGTNEKLFF. The chain combines TRBV19 with TRBJ1-4; D is perhaps TRBD1 (6 bases). Per germline, CDR1 LNHDA and CDR2 SQIVND (reference sequence). The CDR3 is 13 residues long. The V end was cut by 7 bases, the J end by 2 bases, with 8 bases between.

The chain uses TRBV7-2 and TRBJ2-1; D is unresolved. Germline V lookup: CDR1 SGHTA, CDR2 FQGNSA. Trimming removed 2 bases at V and 9 bases at J, with 8 bases between. CDR3 size: 12 residues. The CDR3 DNA reads as TGTGCCAGCAGCTTATATTACGGTGAGCAGTTCTTC. It specifies CASSLYYGEQFF.

The chain has TRBV7-2 and TRBJ1-4; 9 nucleotides line up with TRBD1. CDR1 is SGHTA and CDR2 is FQGNSA in the germline V gene. V lost 5 bases and J lost 5; bases outside the gene matches: 6. The CDR3 runs to 15 residues. CDR3 DNA sequence: TGTGCCAGCAGCCCGGGGGACAGGGTAAATGAAAAACTGTTTTTT. Amino acids: CASSPGDRVNEKLFF.

This chain links TRBV11-2 with TRBJ2-7; unclear D gene. The CDR3 runs to 14 residues. Per germline, CDR1 SGHAT and CDR2 FQNNGV. With 0 bases removed from V and 3 bases from J, the gap between germline ends came to 9 bases. In DNA, the CDR3 is TGTGCCAGCAGCTTAGATTCTTACAGCTACGAGCAGTACTTC. Translating gives CASSLDSYSYEQYF.

The chain joins TRBV7-3 to TRBJ1-2; the match to TRBD1 covers 10 bases. From germline, CDR1 is SGHTA and CDR2 FQGTGA. V shed 6 bases, J shed 3 bases, and the junction held 7 bases outside the gene matches. This CDR3 spans 15 amino acids. CDR3 in amino acids: CASRETGGMDYGYTF. The CDR3 DNA sequence: TGTGCCAGCAGGGAGACAGGGGGCATGGACTATGGCTACACCTTC.